This T cell receptor (beta chain) is from a study of T-cell reconstitution after alpha-beta-depleted transplantation in children. Study conclusions and caveats: Surviving recipient T cells and thymic progenitors underlay high day-60 TCRbeta diversity in some patients.

The CDR3 runs to 16 residues. Per the germline V gene, CDR1 is SGHVS and CDR2 is FNYEAQ. The V gene lost 7 bases and the J gene lost 2 bases, with 17 bases spanning the gap. This clonotype was seen only a few times. What it recognizes is unknown. Unique molecular identifiers were used to barcode this TCRbeta library. From the PCR reads, TCRdb called clonotypes with MiXCR, one entry per CDR3 protein. The sample yields 60,000 to 100,000 distinct CDR3 sequences, 15% to 20% seen once. The source of this sequence is a male patient between 2 and 10 years old who had a stem cell transplant for acute lymphoblastic leukemia, so the T cells may come from the graft donor. The chain has TRBV7-6 and TRBJ2-2; D ambiguous. Here the sequenced sample was PBMCs, mostly from graft donor cells, taken 360 days after TCRalphabeta/CD19-depleted stem cell transplant. The CDR3 nucleotides are TGTGCCAGCACCAAAAACCCCACAGATAACACCGGGGAGCTGTTTTTT. This sequence encodes CASTKNPTDNTGELFF.